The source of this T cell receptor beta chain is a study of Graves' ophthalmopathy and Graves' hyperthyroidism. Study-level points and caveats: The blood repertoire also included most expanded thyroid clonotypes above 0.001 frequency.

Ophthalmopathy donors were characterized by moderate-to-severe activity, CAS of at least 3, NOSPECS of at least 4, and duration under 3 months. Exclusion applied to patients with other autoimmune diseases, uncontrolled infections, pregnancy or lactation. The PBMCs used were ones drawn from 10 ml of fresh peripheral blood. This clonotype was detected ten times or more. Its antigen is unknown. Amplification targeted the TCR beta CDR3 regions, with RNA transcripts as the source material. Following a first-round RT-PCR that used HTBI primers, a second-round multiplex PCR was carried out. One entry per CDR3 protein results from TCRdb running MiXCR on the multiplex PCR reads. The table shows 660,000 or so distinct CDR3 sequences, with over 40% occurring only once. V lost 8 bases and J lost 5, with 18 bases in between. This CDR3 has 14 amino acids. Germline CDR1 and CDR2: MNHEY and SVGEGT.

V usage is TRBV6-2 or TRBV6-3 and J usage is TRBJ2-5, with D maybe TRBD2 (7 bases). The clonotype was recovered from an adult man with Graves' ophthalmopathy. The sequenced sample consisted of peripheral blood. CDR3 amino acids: CASGFPGGLETQYF. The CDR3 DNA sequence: TGTGCCAGCGGATTTCCGGGGGGCCTGGAGACCCAGTACTTC.